Listed below are T cell receptor beta chains from one sample, sequenced in a study of cytomegalovirus exposure and HLA in healthy donors. Produced via immunoSEQ multiplex PCR; TCRdb's table is partial and in-frame only. Of 200,000 or so clones listed, roughly 76% were seen once; the top ten hold 6.3%. The source material was PBMCs. The receptors were sampled from a man aged 40-49 years in good health and CMV-seropositive. The CDR3 runs from the conserved cysteine through the conserved F or W. D genes are given only for firm matches. A clone size is listed for some rows: how often the clone was seen (once, few, many), or a class if it is expanded.

>-|TRBV6-6|-|TRBJ2-4
TGTGCCAGCAGCCCCACATTAGCCAAAAACATTCAGTACTTC
CASSPTLAKNIQYF
>-|TRBV7-8|-|TRBJ1-5
TGTGCCAGCAGCTTACGTAGGGACACTAGCAATCAGCCCCAGCATTTT
CASSLRRDTSNQPQHF
>-|TRBV9|-|TRBJ2-2
TGTGCCAGCAGCGCGACAGCCACCGGGGAGCTGTTTTTT
CASSATATGELFF
>TRBD1|TRBV19|-|TRBJ2-1
TGTGCCAGTAGTTTTTTGGACAGGGATGCGGAGCAGTTCTTC
CASSFLDRDAEQFF
>-|TRBV4-2|-|TRBJ2-7
TGTGCCAGCAGCCACACGACCGGGACCTACGAGCAGTACTTC
CASSHTTGTYEQYF
>-|TRBV7-2|-|TRBJ2-1
TGTGCCAGCAGCTTAGGGGCGGGGGCGAATGAGCAGTTCTTC
CASSLGAGANEQFF
>-|TRBV9|-|TRBJ2-7
TGTGCCAGCAGCGAGGGAACGGGGGGCGGGTACGAGCAGTACTTC
CASSEGTGGGYEQYF
>TRBD2|TRBV18|-|TRBJ2-3
TGTGCCAGCTCACCCCCTAGCGGGGGTGCATATAGCACAGATACGCAGTATTTT
CASSPPSGGAYSTDTQYF
>-|TRBV11-3|-|TRBJ2-5
TGTGCCAGCAGCTTAGGGGCCGACGAGACCCAGTACTTC
CASSLGADETQYF
>-|TRBV9|-|TRBJ1-3
TGTGCCAGCAGCGTATCGGGAAACACCATATATTTT
CASSVSGNTIYF
>TRBD1|TRBV15|-|TRBJ2-7
TGTGCCACCAGCAGAGCTACTCTATCGGGACAGGGGATCCACGAGCAGTACTTC
CATSRATLSGQGIHEQYF
>-|TRBV10-1|few|TRBJ1-5
TGCGCCAGCAGTGACCAGGGGAATCAGCCCCAGCATTTT
CASSDQGNQPQHF
>-|TRBV28|-|TRBJ1-1
TGTGCCAGCAGTTTCCTTCGGGTACCTGAAGCTTTCTTT
CASSFLRVPEAFF
>-|TRBV10-3|-|TRBJ2-7
TGTGCCATCAGTGAGGGGCGGGACAGGCAGTACTTC
CAISEGRDRQYF
>TRBD1|TRBV6-5|-|TRBJ2-2
TGTGCCAGCAGCCAACAGGGGGCCGGGGAGCTGTTTTTT
CASSQQGAGELFF
>TRBD1|TRBV7-2|-|TRBJ1-5
TGTGCCAGCAGCGGCAGACAGGGGAGTCAGCCCCAGCATTTT
CASSGRQGSQPQHF